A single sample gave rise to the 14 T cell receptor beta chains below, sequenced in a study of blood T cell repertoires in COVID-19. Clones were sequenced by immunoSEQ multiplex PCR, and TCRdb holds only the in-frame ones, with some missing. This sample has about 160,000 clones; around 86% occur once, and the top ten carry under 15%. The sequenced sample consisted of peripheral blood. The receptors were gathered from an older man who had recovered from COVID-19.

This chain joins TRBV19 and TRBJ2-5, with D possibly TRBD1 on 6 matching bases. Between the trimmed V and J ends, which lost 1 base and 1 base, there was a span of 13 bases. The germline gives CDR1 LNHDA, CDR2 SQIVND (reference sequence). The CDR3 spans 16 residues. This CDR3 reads CASSIVSRGGQETQYF. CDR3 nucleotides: TGTGCCAGTAGTATAGTTTCCAGGGGCGGCCAAGAGACCCAGTACTTC.

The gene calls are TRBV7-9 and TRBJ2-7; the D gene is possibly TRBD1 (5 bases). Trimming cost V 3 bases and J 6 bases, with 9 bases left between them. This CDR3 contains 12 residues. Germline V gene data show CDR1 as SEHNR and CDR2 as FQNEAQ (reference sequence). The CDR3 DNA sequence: TGTGCCAGCAGCTTGGACATGCTCGAGCAGTACTTC. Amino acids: CASSLDMLEQYF.

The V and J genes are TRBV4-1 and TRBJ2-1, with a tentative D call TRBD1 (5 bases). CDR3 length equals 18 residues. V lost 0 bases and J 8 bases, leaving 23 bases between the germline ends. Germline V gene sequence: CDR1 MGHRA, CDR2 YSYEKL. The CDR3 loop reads CASSQDKGGAPQADEQFF. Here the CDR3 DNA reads TGCGCCAGCAGCCAAGATAAAGGCGGAGCCCCACAGGCGGATGAGCAGTTCTTC.

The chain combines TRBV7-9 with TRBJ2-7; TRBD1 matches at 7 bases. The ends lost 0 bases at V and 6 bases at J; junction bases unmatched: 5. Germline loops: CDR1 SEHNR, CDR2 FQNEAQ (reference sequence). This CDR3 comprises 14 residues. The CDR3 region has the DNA TGTGCCAGCAGCTTAGCAGGGGGCCCCGGCGAGCAGTACTTC. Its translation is CASSLAGGPGEQYF.

The CDR3 loop reads CASRWTSTQETQYF. The CDR3 bases are TGTGCCAGCAGGTGGACTAGCACACAAGAGACCCAGTACTTC. V usage is TRBV2 and J usage is TRBJ2-5; 8 bases map to TRBD2. The germline CDR1 and CDR2 sequences are SNHLY and FYNNEI. Trimming cost V 6 bases and J 2 bases; bases outside gene matches: 5. The CDR3 is 14 residues long.

CDR3 bases: TGTGCCAGCAGCCAGAAAAGCACCATATATTTT. Protein: CASSQKSTIYF. This sequence joins TRBV28 and TRBJ1-3; no definite D call. Trimming left V 6 bases short and J 9 bases short, with 9 bases between. CDR3 size: 11 residues. Germline CDR1 MDHEN, CDR2 SYDVKM.

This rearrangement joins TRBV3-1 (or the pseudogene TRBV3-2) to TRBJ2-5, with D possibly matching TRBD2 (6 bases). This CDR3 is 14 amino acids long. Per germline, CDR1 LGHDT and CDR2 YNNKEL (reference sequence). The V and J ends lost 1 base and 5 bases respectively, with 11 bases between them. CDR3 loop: CASSQGAGLETQYF. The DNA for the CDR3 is TGTGCCAGCAGCCAAGGGGCGGGGTTGGAGACCCAGTACTTC.

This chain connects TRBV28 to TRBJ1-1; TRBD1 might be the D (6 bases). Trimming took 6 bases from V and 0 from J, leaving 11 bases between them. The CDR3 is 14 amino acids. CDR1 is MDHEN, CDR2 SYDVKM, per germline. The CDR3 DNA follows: TGTGCCAGCAGCATGGACAGCGTGAACACTGAAGCTTTCTTT. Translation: CASSMDSVNTEAFF.

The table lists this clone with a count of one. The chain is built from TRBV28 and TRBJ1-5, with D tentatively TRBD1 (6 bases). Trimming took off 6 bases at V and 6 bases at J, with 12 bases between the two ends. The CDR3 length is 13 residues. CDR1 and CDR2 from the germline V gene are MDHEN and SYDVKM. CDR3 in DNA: TGTGCCAGCAGCCCAGGGGATGTTCAGCCCCAGCATTTT. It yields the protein CASSPGDVQPQHF.

CDR3 loop: CASSLGPPLSYEQYF. The DNA of the CDR3 is TGTGCCAGCAGCCTGGGCCCACCCCTCAGCTACGAGCAGTACTTC. The genes are TRBV7-3 and TRBJ2-7, with D hard to call. The CDR3 is 15 amino acids. The germline CDR1 and CDR2 sequences are SGHTA and FQGTGA. Trimming pared 5 bases from V and 3 bases from J, leaving 17 bases between.

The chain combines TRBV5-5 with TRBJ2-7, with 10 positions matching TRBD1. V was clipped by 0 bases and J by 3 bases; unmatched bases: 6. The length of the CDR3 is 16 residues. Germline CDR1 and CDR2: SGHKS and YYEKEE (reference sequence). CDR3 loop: CASSLDPGQGYYEQYF. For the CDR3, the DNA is TGTGCCAGCAGCTTGGACCCGGGACAGGGGTACTACGAGCAGTACTTC.

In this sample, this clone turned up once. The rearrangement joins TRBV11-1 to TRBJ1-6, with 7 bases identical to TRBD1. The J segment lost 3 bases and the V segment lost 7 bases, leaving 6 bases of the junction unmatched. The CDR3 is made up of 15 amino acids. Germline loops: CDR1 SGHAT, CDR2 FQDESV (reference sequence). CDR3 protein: CASNTRDSYNSPLHF. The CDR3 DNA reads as TGTGCCAGCAATACCCGGGACAGCTATAATTCACCCCTCCACTTT.

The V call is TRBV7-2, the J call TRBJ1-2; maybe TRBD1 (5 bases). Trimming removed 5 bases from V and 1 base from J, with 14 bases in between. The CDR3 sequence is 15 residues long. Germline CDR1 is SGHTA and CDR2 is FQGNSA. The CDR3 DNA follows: TGTGCCAGCAGCCCAGGGACTCTAATTAACTATGGCTACACCTTC. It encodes CASSPGTLINYGYTF. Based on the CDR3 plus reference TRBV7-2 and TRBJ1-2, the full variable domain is GAGVSQSPSNKVTEKGKDVELRCDPISGHTALYWYRQSLGQGLEFLIYFQGNSAPDKSGLPSDRFSAERTGGSVSTLTIQRTQQEDSAVYLCASSPGTLINYGYTFGSGTRLTVV.

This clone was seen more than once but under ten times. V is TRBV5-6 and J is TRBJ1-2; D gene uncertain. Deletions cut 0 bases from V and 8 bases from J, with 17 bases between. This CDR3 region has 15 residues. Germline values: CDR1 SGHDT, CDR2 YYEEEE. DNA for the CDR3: TGTGCCAGCAGCTTGGATCGGGGTTTGAGGGAGGGCTACACCTTC. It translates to CASSLDRGLREGYTF.